This TCR beta chain was identified in a study of shared clonotypes between healthy human individuals. Study observations and caveats: Generation of non-shared clonotypes was less probable than generation of clonotypes shared by all four donors. Among donors, clonotype sharing was expected to be affected by sequencing depth.

Some clones are missing from TCRdb's copy, which holds only in-frame ones; the method was immunoSEQ multiplex PCR. This sample has about 1.1 million clones, with 75% to 85% found just once. Notes on this clone: Its antigen is unknown.

The CDR3 length is 13 residues. The V gene lost 3 bases and the J gene lost 8 bases, with 16 bases spanning the gap. The V gene's germline CDR1 is SQVTM and CDR2 ANQGSEA. Sequencing input: memory CD4+ T cells from PBMCs. Stated subset: CD45RA-negative fraction. The chain couples TRBV29-1 to TRBJ1-2; D is perhaps TRBD1 (5 bases). The clonotype originates from a man between 18 and 35 years old in good health. Some clones in this sample may be carry-over from other donors' samples. The CDR3 is CSVDSPAWGGYTF. In nucleotides, the CDR3 is TGCAGCGTTGACAGCCCAGCCTGGGGCGGCTACACCTTC.